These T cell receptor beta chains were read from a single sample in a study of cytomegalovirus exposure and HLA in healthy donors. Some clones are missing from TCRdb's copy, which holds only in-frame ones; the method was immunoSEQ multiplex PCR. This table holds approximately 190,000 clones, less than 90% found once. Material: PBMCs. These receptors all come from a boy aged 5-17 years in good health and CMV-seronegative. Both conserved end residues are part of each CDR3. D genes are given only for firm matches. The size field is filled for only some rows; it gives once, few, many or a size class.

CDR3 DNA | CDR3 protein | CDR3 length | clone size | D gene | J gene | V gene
TGTGCCAGCTCGCAGGGGTGGGAGACCCAGTACTTC | CASSQGWETQYF | 12 | NA | NA | TRBJ2-5 | TRBV18
TGTGCCAGCAGTACCGCGGGGAAGCAGTACTTC | CASSTAGKQYF | 11 | NA | NA | TRBJ2-7 | TRBV6-5
TGTGCCAGCAGTCCCTGGCCCTCGGGCGAGCAGTACTTC | CASSPWPSGEQYF | 13 | NA | NA | TRBJ2-7 | TRBV2
TGCGCCAGCAGCTGGGGGACTAGCGGGGGGGCCATGAATGAGCAGTTCTTC | CASSWGTSGGAMNEQFF | 17 | once | TRBD2 | TRBJ2-1 | TRBV5-1
TGCGCCAGCAGCTCGTCCAGGGGGACTAGCGGGAGTTTGATCGAGGAGACCCAGTACTTC | CASSSSRGTSGSLIEETQYF | 20 | NA | TRBD2 | TRBJ2-5 | TRBV5-1
TGTGCCAGCAGCTTAGGTAGAGAAGCTTTCTTT | CASSLGREAFF | 11 | few | NA | TRBJ1-1 | TRBV13
TGTGCCAGCAGCGCCCGACTAGCGGGAGGGCCCAGCCAAGAGACCCAGTACTTC | CASSARLAGGPSQETQYF | 18 | NA | TRBD2 | TRBJ2-5 | TRBV7-2
TGTGCCTGGGGACAGGTGGGCGAAAAACTGTTTTTT | CAWGQVGEKLFF | 12 | NA | TRBD1 | TRBJ1-4 | TRBV30
TGTGCCAGCAGGGGGCTCGGGACAGGGCGCTACGAGCAGTACTTC | CASRGLGTGRYEQYF | 15 | few | TRBD1 | TRBJ2-7 | TRBV28
TGTGCCAGTAGCACTGGGGGCACAACCTCCTACGAGCAGTACTTC | CASSTGGTTSYEQYF | 15 | NA | NA | TRBJ2-7 | TRBV19
TGCGCCAGCAGCACACGGACAGCTTATGGCTACACCTTC | CASSTRTAYGYTF | 13 | few | NA | TRBJ1-2 | TRBV5-1
TGTGCCAGCAGCGTAGCTAACAGAGACAATGAGCAGTTCTTC | CASSVANRDNEQFF | 14 | once | NA | TRBJ2-1 | TRBV9
TGTGCCAGCAGTGGGATGACAGGGATTAAAGATCAGCCCCAGCATTTT | CASSGMTGIKDQPQHF | 16 | few | TRBD1 | TRBJ1-5 | TRBV6-1
TGTGCCAGCAGTATTCGAGATACGCAGTATTTT | CASSIRDTQYF | 11 | NA | NA | TRBJ2-3 | TRBV7-8
TGTGCCAGCAGCTTTTACGGGGTTCTAATAGATACGCAGTATTTT | CASSFYGVLIDTQYF | 15 | NA | NA | TRBJ2-3 | TRBV7-9
TGTGCCAGCAGCTTGGGGGATAGCGGGGGGGCATACAATGAGCAGTTCTTC | CASSLGDSGGAYNEQFF | 17 | NA | TRBD2 | TRBJ2-1 | TRBV5-4
TGTGCCAGCAGTCTTTTAAGCGGGAGCTCCTACAATGAGCAGTTCTTC | CASSLLSGSSYNEQFF | 16 | NA | TRBD2 | TRBJ2-1 | TRBV27
TGCGCCAGTTTCCGGGACAAGAACACTGAAGCTTTCTTT | CASFRDKNTEAFF | 13 | few | NA | TRBJ1-1 | TRBV5-1
TGTGCCAGCAGCAGACAGGGTAGGACAGATACGCAGTATTTT | CASSRQGRTDTQYF | 14 | NA | TRBD1 | TRBJ2-3 | TRBV13
TGTGCCAGCAGTCCCCCACAGGGGTCGAACTATGGCTACACCTTC | CASSPPQGSNYGYTF | 15 | NA | TRBD1 | TRBJ1-2 | TRBV28
TGTGCCAGCAGCCCCCGGTCGACTCTCTACTTCTTT | CASSPRSTLYFF | 12 | NA | NA | TRBJ1-1 | TRBV7-9
TGTGCCAGCAGTGAAGCGCTTATTGCGGAGGGAGAGAACACTGAAGCTTTCTTT | CASSEALIAEGENTEAFF | 18 | NA | NA | TRBJ1-1 | TRBV2
TGTGCCAGCACCTTCCGGAGGGTGGGCACAGATACGCAGTATTTT | CASTFRRVGTDTQYF | 15 | NA | NA | TRBJ2-3 | TRBV7-3
TGTGCCAGCACTAGACTAGCGGGGTACCAAGAGACCCAGTACTTC | CASTRLAGYQETQYF | 15 | NA | TRBD2 | TRBJ2-5 | TRBV6-1